The 30 T cell receptor beta chains in this list originate from one sample, sequenced in a study of Graves' ophthalmopathy and Graves' hyperthyroidism. Amplification of the TCR beta CDR3 regions used RNA transcripts (as template). Following a first-round RT-PCR that used HTBI primers, a second-round multiplex PCR was carried out. One entry per CDR3 protein, called by TCRdb with MiXCR from the multiplex PCR reads. The table lists approximately 460,000 distinct CDR3 sequences, 13% to 15% of them singletons. Sequencing was carried out using blood. The receptors here all came from a woman aged 25 to 39 with Graves' ophthalmopathy.

Of note for this clonotype: Since a much larger clone is just one base distant, this may be a read error. The gene calls are TRBV12-3 or TRBV12-4 and TRBJ2-7; TRBD1 aligns across 9 bases. The CDR3 runs to 15 residues. CDR3 sequence reads: CASSLPGTGLYEQCF. For the CDR3, the DNA is TGTGCCAGCAGTCTCCCCGGGACAGGGCTCTACGAGCAGTGCTTC.

This clonotype occurred many times. The rearrangement joins TRBV7-2 to TRBJ1-2; 7 bases are shared with TRBD1. This CDR3 comprises 14 residues. Germline CDR1 and CDR2: SGHTA and FQGNSA. The J segment lost 4 bases and the V segment lost 5 bases, leaving 7 bases of the junction unmatched. CDR3 in amino acids: CASSLARGSYGYTF. The CDR3 DNA reads as TGTGCCAGCAGCCTTGCCAGGGGGTCCTATGGCTACACCTTC.

This clonotype came up many times. DNA for the CDR3: TGTGCCAGCAGTGAAGTGGTTGGCATTTTCTACGAGCAGTACTTC. Residues: CASSEVVGIFYEQYF. The genes are TRBV6-1 and TRBJ2-7, with D uncertain. This CDR3 spans 15 amino acids. In germline, CDR1 is MNHNS, CDR2 SASEGT. With 1 base removed from V and 3 bases from J, the gap between germline ends came to 13 bases.

This clonotype was observed many times. The chain is built from TRBV6-2 or TRBV6-3 and TRBJ1-5; no clear D. Germline V lookup: CDR1 MNHEY, CDR2 SVGEGT. V lost 3 bases and J lost 2, with 8 bases in between. The CDR3 runs to 14 residues. The CDR3 reads CASSYLTGNQPQHF. CDR3 nucleotide sequence: TGTGCCAGCAGTTATCTGACCGGCAATCAGCCCCAGCATTTT.

The chain has TRBV10-3 and TRBJ2-5; either TRBD1 or TRBD2 may fit D (5 bases each). Trimming removed 3 bases at V and 5 bases at J, with 13 bases between. The CDR3 is made up of 14 amino acids. Germline CDR1 is ENHRY and CDR2 is SYGVKD. CDR3 DNA: TGTGCCATCAGTGACCCGGGGACCAAGGAGACCCAGTACTTC. This gives the protein CAISDPGTKETQYF.

As for this clonotype: This clone may be a read error of a much larger clone one base away. The conserved phenylalanine or tryptophan normally closing the CDR3 is absent here, so this likely arose from a read error. The chain links TRBV19 to TRBJ1-5; tentatively, D is TRBD1 (6 bases). The V and J ends lost 9 bases and 7 bases respectively, with 19 bases between them. Germline assignment: CDR1 LNHDA and CDR2 SQIVND (reference sequence). The CDR3 is 14 amino acids. CDR3 in DNA: TGTGCCAGCCTCGCACAGGGATCCACCCAGCCCCAGCATTTG. Protein sequence: CASLAQGSTQPQHL.

This clonotype showed up many times. The chain recombines TRBV7-2 with TRBJ2-5; 8 bases are a match to TRBD2. The CDR3 runs 15 residues. The J segment lost 1 base and the V segment lost 3 bases, leaving 4 bases of the junction unmatched. CDR1 is SGHTA and CDR2 is FQGNSA in the germline V gene. DNA for the CDR3: TGTGCCAGCAGCTTCGGGGGGGGTACCCAAGAGACCCAGTACTTC. As protein: CASSFGGGTQETQYF.

This clonotype was seen just once. This chain joins TRBV2 and TRBJ2-6; D is unclear. V lost 8 bases to trimming and J lost 2 bases, with 16 bases between them. CDR1 SNHLY and CDR2 FYNNEI come from the germline V gene. The CDR3 length is 16 residues. CDR3 nucleotides: TGTGCCAGCCGGCCCAGTAGGACCCCTGGGGCCAACGTCCTGACTTTC. Its translation is CASRPSRTPGANVLTF.

This clonotype came up many times. The genes are TRBV5-1 and TRBJ1-6; D ambiguous. Between the trimmed V and J ends, which lost 4 bases and 5 bases, there was a span of 7 bases. The CDR3 has 13 amino acids. Germline V gene data show CDR1 as SGHRS and CDR2 as YFSETQ. The CDR3 bases are TGCGCCAGCAGCCGAAGTAATAATTCACCCCTCCACTTT. This translates into CASSRSNNSPLHF.

Ten or more counts support this clonotype. The chain uses TRBV6-2 or TRBV6-3 and TRBJ1-5; weak D call: TRBD1 (5 bases). Trimming took off 5 bases at V and 5 bases at J, with 10 bases between the two ends. CDR1 is MNHEY and CDR2 is SVGEGT in the germline V gene. This CDR3 contains 13 residues. DNA for the CDR3: TGTGCCAGCAGTGGCCGACAGCATCAGCCCCAGCATTTT. Its protein is CASSGRQHQPQHF.

This chain links TRBV12-3 or TRBV12-4 with TRBJ1-3; tentative D call: TRBD1 (5 bases). This CDR3 contains 15 residues. The germline V and J ends were trimmed by 2 bases and 7 bases, with 15 bases remaining between them. The CDR3 loop is CASSLSGLQGNTIYF. CDR3 sequence (DNA): TGTGCCAGCAGTTTATCGGGGCTCCAAGGGAACACCATATATTTT.

This clonotype was seen many times. The chain recombines TRBV5-6 with TRBJ2-5; 9 positions agree with TRBD2. The CDR3 consists of 15 residues. V lost 3 bases to trimming and J lost 3 bases; unmatched junction nucleotides: 6. Germline V CDR1 and CDR2: SGHDT, YYEEEE. CDR3 loop: CASSSYSGGKETQYF. The CDR3 DNA follows: TGTGCCAGCAGCTCTTACAGCGGGGGGAAAGAGACCCAGTACTTC.

The V call is TRBV24-1, the J call TRBJ2-1, with TRBD1 identical over 8 bases. The CDR3 runs 16 residues. Looked up from germline, CDR1 is KGHDR and CDR2 is SFDVKD. The V and J ends lost 4 bases and 1 base, in that order; junction bases with no gene match: 5. The CDR3 here is CATSDRDRQSYNEQFF. CDR3 in DNA: TGTGCCACCAGTGACCGGGACAGGCAATCCTACAATGAGCAGTTCTTC.

The genes are TRBV9 and TRBJ1-5; possible D gene TRBD1, 5 bases. The V and J ends lost 1 base and 5 bases respectively, with 10 bases between them. This CDR3 has 14 amino acids. Per germline, CDR1 SGDLS and CDR2 YYNGEE. CDR3 protein: CASSVWGGDQPQHF. CDR3 coding DNA: TGTGCCAGCAGCGTATGGGGGGGGGATCAGCCCCAGCATTTT.

This clonotype was detected many times. The J gene is TRBJ2-7, the V gene TRBV5-1, with D perhaps TRBD1 (6 bases). CDR1 is SGHRS and CDR2 is YFSETQ in the germline V gene. V lost 4 bases and J lost 2, with 13 bases in between. CDR3 size: 14 residues. CDR3 DNA sequence: TGCGCCAGCAGCCCCAGCCCAGGGGCCTACGAGCAGTACTTC. Its protein product is CASSPSPGAYEQYF.

This clonotype was seen repeatedly, ten times or more. The gene calls are TRBV7-9 and TRBJ1-1, with no clear D. V shed 5 bases and J shed 3 bases, with 13 bases lying between them. Germline V gives CDR1 SEHNR, CDR2 FQNEAQ (reference sequence). The CDR3 extends over 14 amino acids. In DNA, the CDR3 is TGTGCCAGCAGCCCCGGAGGAAGTCACACTGAAGCTTTCTTT. This codes for CASSPGGSHTEAFF. Based on the CDR3 plus reference TRBV7-9 and TRBJ1-1, the full variable domain is DTGVSQNPRHKITKRGQNVTFRCDPISEHNRLYWYRQTLGQGPEFLTYFQNEAQLEKSRLLSDRFSAERPKGSFSTLEIQRTEQGDSAMYLCASSPGGSHTEAFFGQGTRLTVV.

This clonotype was seen ten or more times. The chain carries TRBV20-1 and TRBJ1-5, with D perhaps matching TRBD1 (5 bases). This CDR3 spans 15 amino acids. Germline assignment: CDR1 DFQATT and CDR2 SNEGSKA (reference sequence). Trimming removed 7 bases at V and 1 base at J, with 17 bases between. The CDR3 loop is CSVWDLRVSNQPQHF. CDR3 coding DNA: TGCAGTGTATGGGACCTGAGGGTCAGCAATCAGCCCCAGCATTTT.

Only a few counts were recorded for this clonotype. V and J are TRBV6-4 and TRBJ2-7; 10 positions match TRBD1. Germline loops: CDR1 MRHNA, CDR2 SNTAGT. After removal of 6 bases from V and 0 bases from J, the junction contained 14 bases not matched to a gene. The CDR3 contains 18 residues. The DNA of the CDR3 is TGTGCCAGCAGCCTAACGGCTCCGGGACAGGGGACCTCCTACGAGCAGTACTTC. Its protein product is CASSLTAPGQGTSYEQYF.

This clonotype was seen ten or more times. The chain carries TRBV5-1 and TRBJ1-1, with D perhaps matching TRBD1 (5 bases). Trimming took off 0 bases at V and 0 bases at J, with 12 bases between the two ends. The V gene's germline CDR1 is SGHRS and CDR2 YFSETQ. CDR3 length equals 16 residues. The CDR3 DNA reads TGCGCCAGCAGCTTGGTCCGGGGGTCCATGAACACTGAAGCTTTCTTT. As protein: CASSLVRGSMNTEAFF.

The sample holds many counts of this clonotype. This chain links TRBV6-5 with TRBJ2-5; D is unresolved. Trimming left V 2 bases short and J 5 bases short, with 15 bases between. Germline CDR1 MNHEY, CDR2 SVGAGI. CDR3 size: 15 residues. CDR3 in amino acids: CASSYEAYPAETQYF. The CDR3, as DNA: TGTGCCAGCAGTTACGAAGCTTACCCGGCGGAGACCCAGTACTTC.

This clonotype was recorded many times. The V gene is TRBV10-3, the J gene TRBJ2-7, with TRBD2 matching over 10 bases. Germline values: CDR1 ENHRY, CDR2 SYGVKD. This CDR3 has 15 amino acids. Trimming removed 6 bases from V and 4 bases from J; junction bases left unmatched: 9. CDR3 bases: TGTGCCATCAGGTCTCTAGCGGGAGTACAGTACGAGCAGTACTTC. Amino acids: CAIRSLAGVQYEQYF.

Many counts were recorded for this clonotype. The J gene is TRBJ1-5, the V gene TRBV5-6; D not resolved. The length of the CDR3 is 14 residues. The V gene lost 0 bases and the J gene lost 3 bases, with 7 bases spanning the gap. Germline CDR1 is SGHDT and CDR2 is YYEEEE. The CDR3: CASSLEQSNQPQHF. The DNA of the CDR3 is TGTGCCAGCAGCTTGGAGCAGTCCAATCAGCCCCAGCATTTT.

This clonotype has only a few counts. This chain joins TRBV6-5 and TRBJ2-2; D call uncertain. CDR3 length equals 15 residues. Looked up from germline, CDR1 is MNHEY and CDR2 is SVGAGI. Between the trimmed V and J ends, which lost 4 bases and 0 bases, there was a span of 9 bases. DNA for the CDR3: TGTGCCAGCAGTTGGGAAACCGCGAACACCGGGGAGCTGTTTTTT. It translates to CASSWETANTGELFF.

In regard to this clonotype: The CDR3 carries no conserved terminal phenylalanine or tryptophan, so it likely arises from a read error. The genes are TRBV12-3 or TRBV12-4 and TRBJ1-1, with TRBD1 as a possible D gene (6 bases). This CDR3 comprises 14 residues. V was pared by 3 bases and J by 1 base, with 9 bases between. CDR3 sequence: CASSFGTQNTEAFS. The CDR3 DNA reads as TGTGCCAGCAGTTTCGGGACACAGAACACTGAAGCTTTCTCT.

This clonotype was detected ten times or more. The CDR3 DNA follows: TGTGCCAGCAGGACGGGACTAGCGGGGGTAGGGACCCAGTACTTC. Translation gives CASRTGLAGVGTQYF. The rearrangement uses TRBV2 and TRBJ2-5; 14 nucleotides agree with TRBD2. Germline V gives CDR1 SNHLY, CDR2 FYNNEI. Germline trimming cut 6 bases from V and 7 bases from J; bases unmatched to any gene: 7. There are 15 residues in the CDR3.

The chain employs TRBV4-1 and TRBJ2-2, with TRBD2 identical over 11 bases. The V segment lost 1 base and the J segment 7 bases; nucleotides outside the gene matches: 14. The germline V gene has CDR1 MGHRA and CDR2 YSYEKL. The CDR3 runs 19 residues. The CDR3 loop is CASSQGRLAGLGDNGELFF. The DNA of the CDR3 is TGCGCCAGCAGCCAAGGGAGACTAGCGGGATTAGGAGACAACGGGGAGCTGTTTTTT.

In its sample, this clonotype was seen a few times. The chain carries TRBV9 and TRBJ2-6; D gene uncertain. The CDR3 loop spans 15 amino acids. Trimming took 0 bases from V and 2 from J, leaving 6 bases between them. Germline CDR1 reads SGDLS; CDR2 reads YYNGEE. In DNA form, the CDR3 reads TGTGCCAGCAGCGTAGCCAGCACTGGGGCCAACGTCCTGACTTTC. It is translated as CASSVASTGANVLTF.

This clonotype was counted at least ten times. The chain carries TRBV12-3 or TRBV12-4 and TRBJ1-3, with D uncertain. Trimming left V 6 bases short and J 0 bases short, with 12 bases between. There are 15 residues in the CDR3. CDR3 loop: CASSLFGFSGNTIYF. In DNA, the CDR3 is TGTGCCAGCAGCCTTTTTGGCTTCTCTGGAAACACCATATATTTT.

The chain links TRBV10-3 to TRBJ1-1; unclear D gene. Deletions cut 0 bases from V and 6 bases from J, with 11 bases between. The CDR3 is 14 residues long. Germline assignment: CDR1 ENHRY and CDR2 SYGVKD. The CDR3 DNA follows: TGTGCCATCAGTGAGTCGGTAGACACCCCTGAAGCTTTCTTT. It encodes CAISESVDTPEAFF.

Of note for this clonotype: Possible read error: a much larger clone is one base away. The V gene is TRBV14, the J gene TRBJ1-2; D is unresolved. The CDR3 consists of 12 residues. V was cut by 5 bases and J by 7 bases, with 11 bases left in between. Per the germline V gene, CDR1 is SGHDN and CDR2 is FVKESK. In nucleotides, the CDR3 is TGTGCCAGCAGCGTTACAGCGTCTGGCTACACCTTC. It codes for CASSVTASGYTF.